This T cell receptor (beta chain) appears in the sequencing data of a study of PD-1 and CTLA-4 blockade in melanoma. This clone is labeled as medium-sized (0.01 to 0.1%). Method: immunoSEQ multiplex PCR; TCRdb's copy keeps in-frame clones and lacks some. Of about 15,000 clones in the sample, 70% are singletons; the top ten hold roughly 15%. Germline-derived CDR1 and CDR2 are SNHLY and FYNNEI. Trimming took 8 bases from V and 0 from J; bases not matched to a gene: 4. The CDR3 length is 14 residues. This chain links TRBV2 with TRBJ1-5; 7 bases agree with TRBD1. This TCR came from a human donor with melanoma. This material consisted of CD8+ T cells from peripheral blood, taken from a patient given anti-PD-1 treatment. DNA of the CDR3: TGTGCCAGCTGGGACAGATATAGCAATCAGCCCCAGCATTTT. Its protein product is CASWDRYSNQPQHF.